What follows is one TCR beta chain and its context. Its specificity is unknown. The sample comes from a study of cytomegalovirus exposure and HLA in healthy donors. Study outcomes and limitations: Cytomegalovirus-associated TCR beta chains were listed, numbering approximately 150. The analysis excluded some indistinguishable V segments, including TRBV6-2 and TRBV6-3.

Both 60 Vbeta primers and 13 Jbeta primers went into the PCR. Profiling relied on immunoSEQ multiplex PCR, and the TCRdb table lists in-frame clones only, not all of them. The table records about 65,000 clones, approximately 78% of them present only once. CDR1 is MDHEN and CDR2 is SYDVKM in the germline V gene. V lost 5 bases and J 4 bases, leaving 6 bases between the germline ends. The CDR3 has 12 residues. This chain uses TRBV28 with TRBJ1-3; the D is unclear. This TCR was recovered from a girl aged 5 to 17 in good health and CMV-seropositive. Sequencing was carried out using PBMCs. The CDR3 DNA reads as TGTGCCAGCAGTCAAGAGGGAAACACCATATATTTT. Translating it yields CASSQEGNTIYF.